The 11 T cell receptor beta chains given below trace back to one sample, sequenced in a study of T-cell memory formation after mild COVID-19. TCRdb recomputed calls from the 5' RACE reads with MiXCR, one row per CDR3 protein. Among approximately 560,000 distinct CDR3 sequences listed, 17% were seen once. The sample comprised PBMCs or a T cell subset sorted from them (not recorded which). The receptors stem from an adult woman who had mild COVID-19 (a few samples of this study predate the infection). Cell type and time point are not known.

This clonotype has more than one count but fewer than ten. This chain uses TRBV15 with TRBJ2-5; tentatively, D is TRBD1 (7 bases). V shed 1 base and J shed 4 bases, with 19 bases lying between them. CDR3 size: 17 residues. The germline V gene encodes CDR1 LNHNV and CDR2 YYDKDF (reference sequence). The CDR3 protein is CATSRGPRSQGGETQYF. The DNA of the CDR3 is TGTGCCACCAGCAGAGGCCCCCGAAGCCAGGGGGGAGAGACCCAGTACTTC.

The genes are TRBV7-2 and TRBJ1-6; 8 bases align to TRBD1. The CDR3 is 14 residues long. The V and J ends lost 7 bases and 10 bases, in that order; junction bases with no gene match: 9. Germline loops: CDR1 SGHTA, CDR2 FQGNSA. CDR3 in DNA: TGTGCCAGCACCGGACAGGGATTAGGGTCACCCCTCCACTTT. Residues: CASTGQGLGSPLHF. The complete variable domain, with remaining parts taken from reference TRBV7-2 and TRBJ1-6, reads GAGVSQSPSNKVTEKGKDVELRCDPISGHTALYWYRQSLGQGLEFLIYFQGNSAPDKSGLPSDRFSAERTGGSVSTLTIQRTQQEDSAVYLCASTGQGLGSPLHFGNGTRLTVT.

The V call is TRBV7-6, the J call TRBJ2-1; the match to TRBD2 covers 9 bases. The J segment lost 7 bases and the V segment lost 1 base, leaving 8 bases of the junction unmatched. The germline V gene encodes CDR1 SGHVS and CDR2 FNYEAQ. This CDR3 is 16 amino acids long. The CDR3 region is CASSLVDAGGPNEQFF. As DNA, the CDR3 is TGTGCCAGCAGCTTAGTTGATGCGGGAGGGCCGAATGAGCAGTTCTTC.

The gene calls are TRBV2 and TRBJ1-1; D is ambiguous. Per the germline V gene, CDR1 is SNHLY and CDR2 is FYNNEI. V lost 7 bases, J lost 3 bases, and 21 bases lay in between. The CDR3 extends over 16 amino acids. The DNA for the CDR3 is TGTGCCAGCATAGTGGAGGCCCAACGGCGCGACACTGAAGCTTTCTTT. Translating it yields CASIVEAQRRDTEAFF.

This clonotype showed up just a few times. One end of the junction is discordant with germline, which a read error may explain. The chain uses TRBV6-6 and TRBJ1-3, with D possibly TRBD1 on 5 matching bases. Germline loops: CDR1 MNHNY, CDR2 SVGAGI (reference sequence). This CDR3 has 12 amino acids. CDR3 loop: CASRGGGGRENF. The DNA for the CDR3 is TGTGCCAGCAGGGGGGGTGGCGGACGTGAGAATTTT.

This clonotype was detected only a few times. The CDR3 reads CASSQVYGDYGYTF. The CDR3 coding sequence is TGCGCCAGCAGCCAGGTATACGGGGACTATGGCTACACCTTC. The rearrangement links TRBV4-1 to TRBJ1-2; the D is unclear. The CDR3 extends over 14 amino acids. CDR1 and CDR2 from the germline V gene are MGHRA and YSYEKL. V was trimmed by 3 bases and J by 3 bases, leaving 11 bases between them.

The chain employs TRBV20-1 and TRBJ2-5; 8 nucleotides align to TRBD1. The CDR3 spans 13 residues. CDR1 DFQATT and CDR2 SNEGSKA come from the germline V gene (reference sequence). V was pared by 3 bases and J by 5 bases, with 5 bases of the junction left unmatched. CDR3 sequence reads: CSASPRGRETQYF. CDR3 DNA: TGCAGTGCTAGCCCCAGGGGGCGCGAGACCCAGTACTTC.

The CDR3 DNA reads TGTGCCAGCAGCCAGCGGGAGCGAGATACGCAGTATTTT. It yields the protein CASSQRERDTQYF. V is TRBV6-5 and J is TRBJ2-3, with TRBD2 identical over 8 bases. Germline V gives CDR1 MNHEY, CDR2 SVGAGI. Trimming at V came to 6 bases and at J to 5 bases, leaving 4 bases not matched to a gene. The length of the CDR3 is 13 residues.

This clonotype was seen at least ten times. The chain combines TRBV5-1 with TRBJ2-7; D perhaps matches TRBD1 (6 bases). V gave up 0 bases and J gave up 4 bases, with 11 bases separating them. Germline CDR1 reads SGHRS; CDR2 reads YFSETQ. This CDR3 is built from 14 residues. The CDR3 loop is CASSLAGEPYEQYF. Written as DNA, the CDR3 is TGCGCCAGCAGCTTGGCAGGGGAGCCGTACGAGCAGTACTTC.

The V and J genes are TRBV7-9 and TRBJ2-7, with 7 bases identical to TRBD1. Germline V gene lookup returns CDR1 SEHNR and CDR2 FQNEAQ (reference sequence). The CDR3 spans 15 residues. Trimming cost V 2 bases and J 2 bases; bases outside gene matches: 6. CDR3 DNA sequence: TGTGCCAGCAGCTTAACAGGGGAAGGAACCTACGAGCAGTACTTC. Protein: CASSLTGEGTYEQYF.

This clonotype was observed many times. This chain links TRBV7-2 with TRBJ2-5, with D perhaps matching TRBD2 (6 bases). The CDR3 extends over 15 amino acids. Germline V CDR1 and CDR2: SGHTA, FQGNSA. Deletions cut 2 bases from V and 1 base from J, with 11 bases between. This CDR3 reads CASSLWAGGQETQYF. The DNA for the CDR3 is TGTGCCAGCAGCTTATGGGCCGGGGGCCAAGAGACCCAGTACTTC. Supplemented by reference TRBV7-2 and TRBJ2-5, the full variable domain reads GAGVSQSPSNKVTEKGKDVELRCDPISGHTALYWYRQSLGQGLEFLIYFQGNSAPDKSGLPSDRFSAERTGGSVSTLTIQRTQQEDSAVYLCASSLWAGGQETQYFGPGTRLLVL.